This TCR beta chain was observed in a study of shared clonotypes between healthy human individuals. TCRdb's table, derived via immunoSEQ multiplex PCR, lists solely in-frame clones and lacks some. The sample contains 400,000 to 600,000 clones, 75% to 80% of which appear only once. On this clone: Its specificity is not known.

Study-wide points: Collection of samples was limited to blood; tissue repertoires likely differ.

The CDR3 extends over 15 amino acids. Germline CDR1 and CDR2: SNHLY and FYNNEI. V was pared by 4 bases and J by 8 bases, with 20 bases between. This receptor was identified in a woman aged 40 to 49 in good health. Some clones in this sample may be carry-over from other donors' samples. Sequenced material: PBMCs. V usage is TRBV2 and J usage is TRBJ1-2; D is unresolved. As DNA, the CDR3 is TGTGCCAGCAGTGGCAACTCCCCGGCTTACGGGGGCTACACCTTC. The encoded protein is CASSGNSPAYGGYTF.